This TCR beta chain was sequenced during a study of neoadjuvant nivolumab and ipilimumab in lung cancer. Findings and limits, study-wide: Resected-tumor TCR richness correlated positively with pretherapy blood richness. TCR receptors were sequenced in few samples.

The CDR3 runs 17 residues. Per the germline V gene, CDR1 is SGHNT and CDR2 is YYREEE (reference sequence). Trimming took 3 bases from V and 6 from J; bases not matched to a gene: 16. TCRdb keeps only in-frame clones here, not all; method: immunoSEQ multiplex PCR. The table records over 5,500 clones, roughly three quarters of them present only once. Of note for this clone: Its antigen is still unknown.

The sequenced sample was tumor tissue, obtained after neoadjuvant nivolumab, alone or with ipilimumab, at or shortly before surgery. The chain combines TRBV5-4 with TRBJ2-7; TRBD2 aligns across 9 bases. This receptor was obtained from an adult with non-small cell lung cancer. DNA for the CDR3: TGTGCCAGCAGCTCAATGAGGACGGCGGGAGGGCTCCGCGAGCAGTACTTC. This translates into CASSSMRTAGGLREQYF.